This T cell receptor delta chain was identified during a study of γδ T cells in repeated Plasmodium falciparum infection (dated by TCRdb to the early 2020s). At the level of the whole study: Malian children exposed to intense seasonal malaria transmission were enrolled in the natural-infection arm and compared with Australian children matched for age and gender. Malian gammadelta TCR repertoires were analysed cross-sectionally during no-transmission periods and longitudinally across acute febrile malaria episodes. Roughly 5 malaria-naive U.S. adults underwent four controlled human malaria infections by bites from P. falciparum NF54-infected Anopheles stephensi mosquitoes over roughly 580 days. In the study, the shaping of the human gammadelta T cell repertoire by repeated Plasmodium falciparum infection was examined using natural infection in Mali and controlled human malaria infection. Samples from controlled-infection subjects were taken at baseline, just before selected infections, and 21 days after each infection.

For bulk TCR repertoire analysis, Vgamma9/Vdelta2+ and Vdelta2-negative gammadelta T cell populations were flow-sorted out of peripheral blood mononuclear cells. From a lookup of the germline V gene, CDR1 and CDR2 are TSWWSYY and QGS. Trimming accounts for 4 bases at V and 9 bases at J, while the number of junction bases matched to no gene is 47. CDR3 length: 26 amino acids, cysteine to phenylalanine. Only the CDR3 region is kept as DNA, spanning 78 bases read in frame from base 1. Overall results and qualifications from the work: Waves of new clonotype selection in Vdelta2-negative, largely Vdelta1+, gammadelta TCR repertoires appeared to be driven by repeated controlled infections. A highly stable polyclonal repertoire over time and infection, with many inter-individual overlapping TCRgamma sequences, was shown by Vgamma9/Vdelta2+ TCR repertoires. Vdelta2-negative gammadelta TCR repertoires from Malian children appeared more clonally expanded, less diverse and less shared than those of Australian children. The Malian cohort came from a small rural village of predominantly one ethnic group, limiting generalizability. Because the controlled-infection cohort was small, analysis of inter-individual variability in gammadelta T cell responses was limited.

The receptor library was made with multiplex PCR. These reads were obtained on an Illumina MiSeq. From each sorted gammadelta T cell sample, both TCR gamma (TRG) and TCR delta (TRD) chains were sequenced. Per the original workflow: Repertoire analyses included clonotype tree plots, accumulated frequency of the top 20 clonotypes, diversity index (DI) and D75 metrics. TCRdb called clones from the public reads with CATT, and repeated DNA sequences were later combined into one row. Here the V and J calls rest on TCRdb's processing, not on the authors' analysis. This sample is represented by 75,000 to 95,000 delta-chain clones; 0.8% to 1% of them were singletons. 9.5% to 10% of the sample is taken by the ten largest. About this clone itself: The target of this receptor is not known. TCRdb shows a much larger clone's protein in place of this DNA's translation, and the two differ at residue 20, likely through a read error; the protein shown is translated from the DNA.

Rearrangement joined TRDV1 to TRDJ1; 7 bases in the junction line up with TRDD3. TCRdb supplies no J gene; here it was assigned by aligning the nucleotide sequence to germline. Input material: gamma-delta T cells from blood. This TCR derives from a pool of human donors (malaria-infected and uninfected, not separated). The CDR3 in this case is CALGGIRCIAAPNAGGDLPEDTELIF. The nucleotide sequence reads TGTGCTCTTGGGGGGATTAGGTGCATAGCTGCACCAAATGCCGGGGGCGATTTACCTGAGGATACGGAACTCATCTTT.